The sequence of this T cell receptor beta chain was determined in a study of early T cells in non-severe SARS-CoV-2 infection (dated by TCRdb to about 2021). Regarding the research as a whole: TCR sequencing used bulk RNA from unsorted whole blood, so alpha and beta chains could not be paired.

A note on this clonotype: No cognate antigen has been identified for it. Base-call qualities are not available, and no considerably larger clone is one nucleotide away.

The library was built by means of 5' RACE. The sequencing machine was a NextSeq 500. To correct for sequencing error and PCR bias, the TCR library protocol tagged individual cDNA molecules with unique molecular identifiers. Both TCR alpha and beta chains were sequenced, and tight co-correlation was observed between alpha and beta sequence abundances in each sample. Under the source paper's analysis protocol: Decombinator V4 was used to annotate the V gene, J gene and CDR3 of the TCR sequences. Expanded TCRs were defined as changing significantly between any two time points under a Poisson model with p below 0.0001. TCR abundances were normalised to the total number of TCRs sequenced in each sample and reported as counts per million. VDJdb, accessed on 1 November 2021, was searched for TCRs annotated for CMV, EBV and SARS-CoV-2, and TCRs annotated for more than one antigen were excluded. TCRdb passed the public sequencing reads through fastp at Q25 and MiXCR, retaining productive beta sequences. Records with the same CDR3 protein are collapsed into one entry carrying the most frequent genes and DNA. These V and J calls are TCRdb output, not the study's own analysis. The sample data list about 50,000 distinct CDR3 sequences, and over 12% of these were observed just once. The leading ten clones occupy about 4% of the sample.

A case-control design nested within a healthcare worker cohort in London, UK, was used, with weekly nasopharyngeal swab PCR tests and blood sampling performed. Healthcare workers were recruited between 23 and 31 March 2020, during the week of the UK lockdown, and were followed weekly for up to roughly 15 weeks. Study-wide findings and limitations: VDJdb matching was skewed toward anti-spike CD8 responses, so virus-specific expansions were likely underestimated and private and CD4 specificities were missed.

This TCR came from an adult who was a healthcare worker with PCR-confirmed SARS-CoV-2 infection or an uninfected control (not recorded which). The specimen was whole blood, collected at baseline.

CDR3 protein: CASNPGAGNQPQHF. The sequenced DNA is TGTGCCAGCAATCCGGGGGCAGGCAATCAGCCCCAGCATTTT. The chain couples TRBV6-1 to TRBJ1-5; D gene: possibly TRBD1, on 6 matching bases. Per the germline V gene, MNHNS is the CDR1 and SASEGT is the CDR2. The trim is 7 bases for V and 2 bases for J, with a gap of 12 bases between the germline ends. Its CDR3 holds 14 amino acids, cysteine through phenylalanine. The kept DNA is CDR3 alone, 42 bases in frame from the first base.